Listed below are T cell receptor beta chains from one sample, sequenced in a study of blood T cell repertoires in COVID-19. Generated by immunoSEQ multiplex PCR, the TCRdb table keeps only in-frame clones and is missing some. The table has 220,000 or so clones, about three quarters seen once; the top ten hold around 6%. Sequenced input: peripheral blood. The receptors shown here come from a woman in her 70s with acute or convalescent COVID-19. The CDR3 runs from the conserved cysteine through the conserved F or W. A D gene is named only where the DNA matches it firmly. Clone size is given for some rows only: seen once, a few or many times, or a class if the clone is expanded.

.	TRBJ1-2	.	TRBV12-3/TRBV12-4	CASSQVAGYGYTF	TGTGCCAGCAGTCAAGTTGCAGGATATGGCTACACCTTC
TRBD1	TRBJ2-5	once	TRBV14	CASSQEGQGARQETQYF	TGTGCCAGCAGCCAAGAGGGCCAGGGGGCGCGGCAAGAGACCCAGTACTTC
.	TRBJ2-2	once	TRBV7-9	CASRTTYGTRRTGELFF	TGTGCCAGCAGGACGACCTACGGGACACGACGCACCGGGGAGCTGTTTTTT
TRBD1	TRBJ1-1	.	TRBV20-1	CSGDRDTEAFF	TGCAGTGGGGACAGGGACACTGAAGCTTTCTTT
.	TRBJ1-1	.	TRBV30	CAWMEGMENTEAFF	TGTGCCTGGATGGAGGGAATGGAGAACACTGAAGCTTTCTTT
.	TRBJ2-7	.	TRBV3-1/TRBV3-2	CASSQQGIGYEQYF	TGTGCCAGCAGCCAACAGGGGATAGGATACGAGCAGTACTTC
.	TRBJ2-1	few	TRBV9	CASSVDRGKSSYNEQFF	TGTGCCAGCAGCGTAGACCGGGGGAAGAGCTCCTACAATGAGCAGTTCTTC
.	TRBJ2-7	many	TRBV5-1	CASSLASSYEQYF	TGCGCCAGCAGCTTGGCCAGTTCCTACGAGCAGTACTTC
.	TRBJ2-2	.	TRBV14	CASSQGRGTGELFF	TGTGCCAGCAGCCAAGGCCGGGGCACCGGGGAGCTGTTTTTT
.	TRBJ1-3	.	TRBV12-3/TRBV12-4	CASSGSSGNTIYF	TGTGCCAGCAGTGGTAGCTCTGGAAACACCATATATTTT
TRBD1	TRBJ1-1	.	TRBV4-1	CASSQDRTGGTEAFF	TGCGCCAGCAGCCAAGATAGGACAGGGGGCACTGAAGCTTTCTTT
.	TRBJ2-4	.	TRBV7-8	CASSSGLLIAKNIQYF	TGTGCCAGCAGCTCAGGCCTTCTGATAGCCAAAAACATTCAGTACTTC
.	TRBJ2-1	.	TRBV14	CASSQDFGQRPYNEQFF	TGTGCCAGCAGCCAAGATTTCGGACAGCGACCCTACAATGAGCAGTTCTTC
.	TRBJ2-1	.	TRBV7-8	CASSLVPGVVEQFF	TGTGCCAGCAGCTTAGTTCCGGGAGTTGTTGAGCAGTTCTTC
.	TRBJ2-1	.	TRBV19	CASSRAYDYNEQFF	TGTGCCAGTAGTAGGGCCTACGACTACAATGAGCAGTTCTTC
TRBD2	TRBJ2-1	.	TRBV19	CASSMGLAGFPGNEQFF	TGTGCCAGTAGTATGGGGCTAGCGGGTTTCCCCGGCAATGAGCAGTTCTTC
.	TRBJ2-2	.	TRBV21-1	CASSPHGAGANTGELFF	TGTGCCAGCAGCCCGCATGGGGCGGGAGCGAACACCGGGGAGCTGTTTTTT
TRBD1	TRBJ2-1	once	TRBV30	CAWSPGGAVNEQFF	TGTGCCTGGAGCCCAGGGGGCGCGGTCAATGAGCAGTTCTTC
.	TRBJ2-1	.	TRBV7-2	CASSLRGILGNEQFF	TGTGCCAGCAGCTTAAGGGGGATTCTTGGGAATGAGCAGTTCTTC
TRBD1	TRBJ2-5	few	TRBV24-1	CATSEGTGGKETQYF	TGTGCCACCAGTGAGGGGACAGGGGGCAAAGAGACCCAGTACTTC
.	TRBJ1-1	.	TRBV6-1	CASSESGDGTEAFF	TGTGCCAGCAGTGAATCAGGGGATGGGACTGAAGCTTTCTTT
.	TRBJ1-1	once	TRBV9	CASTGGRWNTEAFF	TGTGCCAGCACCGGGGGTCGTTGGAACACTGAAGCTTTCTTT
TRBD2	TRBJ2-7	.	TRBV7-9	CASSLGTSERHEQYF	TGTGCCAGCAGCTTGGGGACTAGCGAACGTCACGAGCAGTACTTC
TRBD2	TRBJ2-7	few	TRBV27	CASSPGAGETYEQYF	TGTGCCAGCAGCCCGGGTGCGGGAGAGACCTACGAGCAGTACTTC
.	TRBJ1-2	.	TRBV21-1	CASSKPGTGRIPNYGYTF	TGTGCCAGCAGCAAACCGGGGACAGGCCGGATCCCTAACTATGGCTACACCTTC
TRBD2	TRBJ2-1	once	TRBV5-1	CASSLRLAGNNEQFF	TGCGCCAGCAGCTTGAGACTAGCGGGGAACAATGAGCAGTTCTTC
.	TRBJ2-3	.	TRBV19	CASSRLRDTQYF	TGTGCCAGTAGCCGACTCAGAGATACGCAGTATTTT
.	TRBJ2-5	.	TRBV5-1	CASSLSSGTQQETQYF	TGCGCCAGCAGCTTGTCGAGCGGGACACAACAAGAGACCCAGTACTTC
.	TRBJ1-5	.	TRBV28	CASSLFQRNQPQHF	TGTGCCAGCAGTTTATTTCAGAGGAATCAGCCCCAGCATTTT
TRBD1	TRBJ1-1	.	TRBV18	CASSRQGRDTEAFF	TGTGCCAGCTCGCGACAGGGGAGAGATACTGAAGCTTTCTTT
.	TRBJ2-7	.	TRBV9	CASSVEASGGPFHYEQYF	TGTGCCAGCAGCGTAGAGGCCTCGGGGGGCCCCTTTCACTACGAGCAGTACTTC
.	TRBJ2-7	.	TRBV2	CASREENYEQYF	TGTGCCAGCAGGGAGGAGAACTACGAGCAGTACTTC
.	TRBJ2-7	.	TRBV5-5	CASSRRGDSSYEQYF	TGTGCCAGCAGCAGGAGGGGGGACAGCTCCTACGAGCAGTACTTC
TRBD2	TRBJ2-5	.	TRBV28	CASRRGSGETQYF	TGTGCCAGCAGGCGGGGGTCAGGAGAGACCCAGTACTTC
TRBD1	TRBJ1-2	.	TRBV19	CASSGDRVDYGYTF	TGTGCCAGTAGTGGAGACAGGGTGGACTATGGCTACACCTTC
.	TRBJ1-1	few	TRBV19	CASSIEGNTEAFF	TGTGCCAGTAGTATCGAGGGGAACACTGAAGCTTTCTTT
.	TRBJ1-1	.	TRBV5-5	CASKNSWTSEAFF	TGTGCCAGCAAAAACAGTTGGACTTCTGAAGCTTTCTTT
.	TRBJ1-1	.	TRBV5-3	CARSPTYRVEAFF	TGTGCCAGAAGCCCAACCTACAGGGTTGAAGCTTTCTTT
.	TRBJ2-6	.	TRBV7-2	CASSLVSSGANVLTF	TGTGCCAGCAGCTTAGTATCGTCTGGGGCCAACGTCCTGACTTTC
.	TRBJ2-5	once	TRBV5-4	CASSLGRQEETQYF	TGTGCCAGCAGCTTGGGGAGGCAGGAAGAGACCCAGTACTTC
TRBD2	TRBJ2-2	once	TRBV9	CASSVGLAGGGGELFF	TGTGCCAGCAGCGTTGGACTAGCGGGAGGGGGCGGGGAGCTGTTTTTT
TRBD1	TRBJ1-4	few	TRBV5-4	CASSLGGGGEKLFF	TGTGCCAGCAGCTTGGGAGGGGGCGGGGAAAAACTGTTTTTT
.	TRBJ1-1	.	TRBV19	CASQFRQNTEAFF	TGTGCCAGCCAATTTAGACAGAACACTGAAGCTTTCTTT
TRBD1	TRBJ1-2	few	TRBV7-9	CASSSQGTNYGYTF	TGTGCCAGCAGCTCACAGGGGACTAACTATGGCTACACCTTC
TRBD1	TRBJ2-5	.	TRBV5-8	CASSPWTGLALETQYF	TGTGCCAGCAGCCCATGGACAGGGTTAGCTTTAGAGACCCAGTACTTC
.	TRBJ2-5	.	TRBV3-1/TRBV3-2	CASSQVLGETQYF	TGTGCCAGCAGCCAAGTACTAGGGGAGACCCAGTACTTC
TRBD1	TRBJ1-2	.	TRBV6-6	CASSPSDRGNNYGYTF	TGTGCCAGCAGCCCCTCGGACAGGGGGAACAACTATGGCTACACCTTC
.	TRBJ2-2	.	TRBV24-1	CATRETGNTGELFF	TGTGCCACCAGGGAGACAGGAAACACCGGGGAGCTGTTTTTT
.	TRBJ1-1	.	TRBV5-5	CASSFSESLGGTEAFF	TGTGCCAGCAGCTTCAGTGAGTCTTTGGGGGGCACTGAAGCTTTCTTT
.	TRBJ2-5	.	TRBV18	CASSPQGPQETQYF	TGTGCCAGCTCCCCTCAGGGGCCTCAAGAGACCCAGTACTTC
.	TRBJ2-7	.	TRBV5-1	CASSLAGDSTGDEQYF	TGCGCCAGCAGCTTGGCCGGGGACTCCACGGGCGACGAGCAGTACTTC
.	TRBJ1-1	.	TRBV30	CAWSVPRTSAPMNTEAFF	TGTGCCTGGAGTGTACCCCGAACTTCAGCGCCTATGAACACTGAAGCTTTCTTT
.	TRBJ2-7	.	TRBV20-1	CSASRWQGEQYF	TGCAGTGCTAGTCGGTGGCAGGGCGAGCAGTACTTC
TRBD2	TRBJ2-1	once	TRBV14	CASSPLTSGNYNEQFF	TGTGCCAGCAGCCCCTTGACTAGCGGGAACTACAATGAGCAGTTCTTC
.	TRBJ2-1	.	TRBV5-6	CASSSPGQEDEQFF	TGTGCCAGCAGCTCCCCAGGGCAAGAGGATGAGCAGTTCTTC
.	TRBJ2-3	once	TRBV14	CASSQMGGDTQYF	TGTGCCAGCAGCCAAATGGGGGGAGATACGCAGTATTTT
.	TRBJ2-1	.	TRBV27	CASLPSGTYHNEQFF	TGTGCCAGCTTGCCTAGTGGGACATACCACAATGAGCAGTTCTTC
TRBD2	TRBJ2-5	.	TRBV4-1	CASSQAITSGTRETQYF	TGCGCCAGCAGCCAAGCGATTACTAGCGGGACCCGGGAGACCCAGTACTTC
.	TRBJ1-3	.	TRBV2	CAIQTPGSGNTIYF	TGTGCCATCCAAACTCCGGGATCCGGAAACACCATATATTTT